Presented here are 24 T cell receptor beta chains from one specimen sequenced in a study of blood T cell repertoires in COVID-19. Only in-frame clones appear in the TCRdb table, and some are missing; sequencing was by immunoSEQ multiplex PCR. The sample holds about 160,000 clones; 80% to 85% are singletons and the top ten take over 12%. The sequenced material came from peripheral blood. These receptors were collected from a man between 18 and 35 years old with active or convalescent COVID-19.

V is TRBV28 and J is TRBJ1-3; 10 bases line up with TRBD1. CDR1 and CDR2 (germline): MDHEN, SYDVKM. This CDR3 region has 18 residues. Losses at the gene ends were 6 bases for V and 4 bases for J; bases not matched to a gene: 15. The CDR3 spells CASSLTHPGQGSGNTIYF. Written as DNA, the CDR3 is TGTGCCAGCAGCCTAACCCATCCGGGACAGGGGTCGGGAAACACCATATATTTT.

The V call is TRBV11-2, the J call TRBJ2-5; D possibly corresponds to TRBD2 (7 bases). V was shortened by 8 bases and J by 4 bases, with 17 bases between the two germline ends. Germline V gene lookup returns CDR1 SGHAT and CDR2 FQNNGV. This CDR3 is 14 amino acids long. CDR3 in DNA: TGTGCCAGCCACTGGGGGGGCGCGGGAGAGACCCAGTACTTC. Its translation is CASHWGGAGETQYF.

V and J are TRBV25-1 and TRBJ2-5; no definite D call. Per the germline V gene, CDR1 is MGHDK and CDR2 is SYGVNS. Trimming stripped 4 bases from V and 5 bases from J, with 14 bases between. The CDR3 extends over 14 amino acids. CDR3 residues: CASSGVSWRETQYF. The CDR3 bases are TGTGCCAGCAGTGGTGTCAGTTGGCGGGAGACCCAGTACTTC.

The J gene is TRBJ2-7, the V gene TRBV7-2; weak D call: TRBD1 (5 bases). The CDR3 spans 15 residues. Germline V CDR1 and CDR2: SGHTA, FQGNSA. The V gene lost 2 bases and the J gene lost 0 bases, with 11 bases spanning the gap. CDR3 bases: TGTGCCAGCAGCTTAAGGACACAGAGCTCCTACGAGCAGTACTTC. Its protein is CASSLRTQSSYEQYF.

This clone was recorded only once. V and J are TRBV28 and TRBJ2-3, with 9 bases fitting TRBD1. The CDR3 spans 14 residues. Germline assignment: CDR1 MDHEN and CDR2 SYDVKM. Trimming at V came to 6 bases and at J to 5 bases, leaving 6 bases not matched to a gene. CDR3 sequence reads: CASRPQGAKDTQYF. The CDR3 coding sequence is TGTGCCAGCAGACCACAGGGGGCAAAAGATACGCAGTATTTT.

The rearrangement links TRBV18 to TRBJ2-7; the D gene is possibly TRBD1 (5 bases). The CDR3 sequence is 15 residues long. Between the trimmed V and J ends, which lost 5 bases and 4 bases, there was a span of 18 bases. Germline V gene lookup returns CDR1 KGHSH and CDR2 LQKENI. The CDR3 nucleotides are TGTGCCAGCTCAGTACTATCCAGGACATCTTACGAGCAGTACTTC. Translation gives CASSVLSRTSYEQYF.

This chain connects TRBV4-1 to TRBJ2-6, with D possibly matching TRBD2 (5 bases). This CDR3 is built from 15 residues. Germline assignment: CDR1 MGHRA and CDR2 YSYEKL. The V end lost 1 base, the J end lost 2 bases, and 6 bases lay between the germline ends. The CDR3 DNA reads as TGCGCCAGCAGCCAAGTCGGGGCTGGGGCCAACGTCCTGACTTTC. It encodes CASSQVGAGANVLTF.

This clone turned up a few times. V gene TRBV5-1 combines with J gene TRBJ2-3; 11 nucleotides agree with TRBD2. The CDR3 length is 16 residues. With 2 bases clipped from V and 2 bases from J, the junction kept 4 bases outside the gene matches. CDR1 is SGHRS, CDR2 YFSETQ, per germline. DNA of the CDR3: TGCGCCAGCAGCTTACGACTAGCGGGAAACACAGATACGCAGTATTTT. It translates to CASSLRLAGNTDTQYF.

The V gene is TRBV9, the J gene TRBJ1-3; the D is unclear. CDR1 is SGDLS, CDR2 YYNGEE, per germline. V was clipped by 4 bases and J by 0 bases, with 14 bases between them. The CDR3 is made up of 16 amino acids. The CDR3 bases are TGTGCCAGCAGCTCCGTCTGGGCCAACTCTGGAAACACCATATATTTT. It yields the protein CASSSVWANSGNTIYF. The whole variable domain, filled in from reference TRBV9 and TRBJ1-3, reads DSGVTQTPKHLITATGQRVTLRCSPRSGDLSVYWYQQSLDQGLQFLIQYYNGEERAKGNILERFSAQQFPDLHSELNLSSLELGDSALYFCASSSVWANSGNTIYFGEGSWLTVV.

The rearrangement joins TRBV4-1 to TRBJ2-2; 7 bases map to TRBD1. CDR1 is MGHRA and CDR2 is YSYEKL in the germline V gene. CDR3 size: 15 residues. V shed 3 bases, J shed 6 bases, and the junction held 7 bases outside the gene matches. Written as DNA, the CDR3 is TGCGCCAGCAGCCAGGCCGACAGGGTGGCCGGGGAGCTGTTTTTT. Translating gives CASSQADRVAGELFF.

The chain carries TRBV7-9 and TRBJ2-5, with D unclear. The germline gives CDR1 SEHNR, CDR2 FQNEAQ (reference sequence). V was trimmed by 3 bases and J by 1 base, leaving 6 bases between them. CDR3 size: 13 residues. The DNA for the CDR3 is TGTGCCAGCAGCTTTTACACCCAAGAGACCCAGTACTTC. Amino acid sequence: CASSFYTQETQYF.

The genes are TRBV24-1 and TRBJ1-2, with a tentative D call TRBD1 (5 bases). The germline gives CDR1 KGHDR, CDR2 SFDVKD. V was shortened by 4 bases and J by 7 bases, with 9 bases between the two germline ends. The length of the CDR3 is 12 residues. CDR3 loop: CATSESTGGYTF. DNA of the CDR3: TGTGCCACCAGTGAGTCCACAGGTGGCTACACCTTC.

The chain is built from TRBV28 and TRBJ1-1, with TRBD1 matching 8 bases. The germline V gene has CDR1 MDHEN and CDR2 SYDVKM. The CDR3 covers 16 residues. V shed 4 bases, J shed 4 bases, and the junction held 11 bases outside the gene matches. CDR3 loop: CASSSPFDRGGTEAFF. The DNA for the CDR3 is TGTGCCAGCAGTTCCCCCTTTGACAGGGGCGGCACTGAAGCTTTCTTT.

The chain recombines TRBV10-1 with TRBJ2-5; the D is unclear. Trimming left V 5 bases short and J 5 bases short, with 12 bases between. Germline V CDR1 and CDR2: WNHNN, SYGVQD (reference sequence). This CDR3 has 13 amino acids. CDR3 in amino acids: CASSFDIEETQYF. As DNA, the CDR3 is TGCGCCAGCAGTTTCGATATCGAGGAGACCCAGTACTTC.

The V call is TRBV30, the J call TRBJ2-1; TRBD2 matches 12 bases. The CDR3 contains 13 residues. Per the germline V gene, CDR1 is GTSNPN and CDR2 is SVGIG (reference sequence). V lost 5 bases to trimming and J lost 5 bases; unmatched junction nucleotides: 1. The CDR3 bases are TGTGCCTGGGGACTAGCGGGAAACAATGAGCAGTTCTTC. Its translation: CAWGLAGNNEQFF.

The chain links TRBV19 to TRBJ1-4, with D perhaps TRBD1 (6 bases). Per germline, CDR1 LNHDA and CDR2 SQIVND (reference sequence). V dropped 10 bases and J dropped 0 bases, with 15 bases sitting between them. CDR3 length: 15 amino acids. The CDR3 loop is CATADSQATNEKLFF. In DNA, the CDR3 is TGTGCCACCGCGGACAGCCAGGCAACTAATGAAAAACTGTTTTTT.

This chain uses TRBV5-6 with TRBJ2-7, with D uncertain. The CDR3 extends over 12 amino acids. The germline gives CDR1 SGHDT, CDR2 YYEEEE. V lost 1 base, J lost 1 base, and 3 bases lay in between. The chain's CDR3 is CASSLTSYEQYF. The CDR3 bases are TGTGCCAGCAGCTTGACTTCCTACGAGCAGTACTTC.

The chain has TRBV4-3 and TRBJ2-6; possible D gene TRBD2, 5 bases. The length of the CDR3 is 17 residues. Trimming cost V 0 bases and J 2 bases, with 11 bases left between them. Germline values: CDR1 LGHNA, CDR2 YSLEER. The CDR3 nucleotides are TGCGCCAGCAGCCAAGATCGGGGTGTGGCTGGGGCCAACGTCCTGACTTTC. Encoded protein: CASSQDRGVAGANVLTF.

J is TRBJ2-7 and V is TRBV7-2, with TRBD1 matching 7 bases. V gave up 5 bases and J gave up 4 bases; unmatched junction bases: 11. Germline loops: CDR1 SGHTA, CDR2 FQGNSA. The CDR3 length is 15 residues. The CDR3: CASSPPGQKTYEQYF. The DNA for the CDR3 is TGTGCCAGCAGCCCACCGGGACAGAAGACATACGAGCAGTACTTC.

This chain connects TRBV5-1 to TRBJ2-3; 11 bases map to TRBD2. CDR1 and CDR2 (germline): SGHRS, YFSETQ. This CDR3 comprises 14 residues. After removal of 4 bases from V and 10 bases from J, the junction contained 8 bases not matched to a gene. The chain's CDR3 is CASSATSGTGAQYF. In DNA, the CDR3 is TGCGCCAGCAGCGCGACTAGCGGGACTGGGGCGCAGTATTTT.

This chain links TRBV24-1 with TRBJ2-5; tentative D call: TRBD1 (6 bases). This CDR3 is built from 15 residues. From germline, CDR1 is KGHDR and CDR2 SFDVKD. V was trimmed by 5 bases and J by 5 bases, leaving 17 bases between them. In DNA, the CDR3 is TGTGCCACCAGTGTTCTACAGGGTAGTAGGGAGACCCAGTACTTC. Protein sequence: CATSVLQGSRETQYF.

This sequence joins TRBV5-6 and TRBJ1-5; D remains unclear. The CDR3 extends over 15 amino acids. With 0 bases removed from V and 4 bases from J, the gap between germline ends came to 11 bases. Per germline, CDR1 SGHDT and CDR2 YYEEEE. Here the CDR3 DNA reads TGTGCCAGCAGCTTGGCCAAGGGCGGGAATCAGCCCCAGCATTTT. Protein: CASSLAKGGNQPQHF.

CDR3 DNA: TGTGCCAGCAAAAGGGGGCTATACGTTGGGAATGAGCAGTTCTTC. This encodes CASKRGLYVGNEQFF. The V gene is TRBV6-5, the J gene TRBJ2-1; 7 bases line up with TRBD1. In germline, CDR1 is MNHEY, CDR2 SVGAGI. The CDR3 runs 15 residues. Trimming took 7 bases from V and 7 from J; bases not matched to a gene: 13.

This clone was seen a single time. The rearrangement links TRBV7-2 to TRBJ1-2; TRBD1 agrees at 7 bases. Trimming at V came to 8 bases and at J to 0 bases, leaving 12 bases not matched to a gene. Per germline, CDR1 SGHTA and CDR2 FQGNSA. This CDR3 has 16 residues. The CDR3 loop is CASGAGTAQANYGYTF. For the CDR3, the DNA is TGTGCCAGCGGGGCCGGGACAGCCCAAGCTAACTATGGCTACACCTTC.